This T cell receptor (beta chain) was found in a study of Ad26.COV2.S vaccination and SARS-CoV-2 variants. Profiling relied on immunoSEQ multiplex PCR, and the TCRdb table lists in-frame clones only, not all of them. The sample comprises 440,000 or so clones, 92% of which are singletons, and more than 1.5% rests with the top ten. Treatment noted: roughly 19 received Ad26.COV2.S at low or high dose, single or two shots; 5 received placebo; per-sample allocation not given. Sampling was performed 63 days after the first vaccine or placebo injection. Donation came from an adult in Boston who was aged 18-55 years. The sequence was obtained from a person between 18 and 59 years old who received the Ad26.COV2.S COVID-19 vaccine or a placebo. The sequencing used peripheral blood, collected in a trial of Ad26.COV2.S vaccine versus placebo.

The CDR3 loop reads CASSGRTGGPDGYTF. The CDR3 bases are TGTGCCAGCAGCGGGCGGACAGGGGGGCCGGATGGCTACACCTTC. The V call is TRBV21-1, the J call TRBJ1-2; TRBD1 is the table's D call, not checked against the DNA. TRBV21-1 is deemed a pseudogene. CDR3 length: 15 residues.